The source of this T cell receptor (beta chain) is a study of sequential checkpoint blockade in melanoma. This table comes from immunoSEQ multiplex PCR, and its TCRdb copy is limited to in-frame clones, with some not included. The sample contains about 25,000 clones, 77% of which appear only once. Noted treatment: randomized to nivolumab then ipilimumab (arm A) or the reverse (arm B). The V and J ends lost 0 bases and 2 bases respectively, with 10 bases between them. CDR3 length: 15 residues. Germline-derived CDR1 and CDR2 are SGDLS and YYNGEE. The TCR was taken from a human donor with melanoma. The source was CD8+ T cells sorted from blood (inferred from file names), collected from a patient given nivolumab and ipilimumab in sequence. The chain has TRBV9 and TRBJ2-3, with a tentative D call TRBD2 (7 bases). The CDR3 sequence: CASSVGGGHTDTQYF. CDR3 bases: TGTGCCAGCAGCGTAGGGGGGGGCCACACAGATACGCAGTATTTT.